This TCR beta chain was profiled in a study of response to subunit inactivated influenza vaccine. A single record per CDR3 protein comes from TCRdb applying MiXCR to the RT-PCR reads. The sample records 490,000 or so distinct CDR3 sequences, about 8% being singletons. The CDR3 is 15 amino acids. The germline gives CDR1 DFQATT, CDR2 SNEGSKA (reference sequence). J lost 10 bases, V lost 0 bases, and 5 bases had no gene match. This chain joins TRBV20-1 and TRBJ1-6, with TRBD1 matching over 11 bases. This receptor was obtained from a man between 45 and 75 years old who received an inactivated influenza vaccine. The source was PBMCs from blood, collected around 25 months after vaccination. The CDR3 DNA reads TGCAGTGCTAGAGATGGGACAGGGGGACACTCACCCCTCCACTTT. It is translated as CSARDGTGGHSPLHF.